This T cell receptor beta chain was identified in a study of shared clonotypes between healthy human individuals. Across the whole study: The study drew on two women and a few men aged 18 to 49 as donors.

Generated by immunoSEQ multiplex PCR, the TCRdb table keeps only in-frame clones and is missing some. The sample records roughly 170,000 clones, 60% to 75% being singletons. This clone appeared many times. As yet, its antigen is unknown. J was trimmed by 4 bases and V by 5 bases; bases with no gene match: 3. Germline V gene lookup returns CDR1 SNHLY and CDR2 FYNNEI. The CDR3 is 14 residues long. CD45RA+ naive and CD45RA-negative memory subsets were separated from CD4+ cells. The study's findings and limits: Limited genetic and exposure-history diversity came from having few donors. The researchers took only blood, and tissue repertoires probably look different.

The receptor's source is a young man in good health. This chain joins TRBV2 and TRBJ1-5, with 9 bases aligning to TRBD1. The material sequenced was memory CD4+ T cells sorted from blood. Subset reported: CD45RA-negative fraction. Written as DNA, the CDR3 is TGTGCCAGCAGTTTGGACAGGGGTAATCAGCCCCAGCATTTT. This sequence encodes CASSLDRGNQPQHF.